This T cell receptor (beta chain) was profiled in a study of shared clonotypes between healthy human individuals. Study at large: Three CD4 naive, three CD4 memory, two CD8 naive and one CD8 memory plate were used per donor.

Splitting the CD4+ cells yielded a CD45RA+ naive subset and a CD45RA-negative memory subset. Germline CDR1 reads SNHLY; CDR2 reads FYNNEI. The CDR3 length is 12 residues. V was cut by 7 bases and J by 3 bases, with 6 bases left in between. Assay used: immunoSEQ multiplex PCR; TCRdb lists only in-frame clones, some missing. The sample includes 2 million to 2.5 million clones, less than 95% of them seen just once. Sequencing input: naive CD4+ T cells from PBMCs. As to subset: CD45RA+ positively selected. This TCR was recovered from a man aged 18 to 30 in good health. Some clones in this sample may be carry-over from other donors' samples. The chain links TRBV2 to TRBJ2-2; D remains ambiguous. CDR3 bases: TGTGCCAGCACCCCCGACACCGGGGAGCTGTTTTTT. This sequence encodes CASTPDTGELFF.